What follows are 5 T cell receptor beta chains derived from one specimen sequenced in a study of blood T cell repertoires in COVID-19. The method was immunoSEQ multiplex PCR; TCRdb's version includes in-frame clones alone and lacks a portion of them. The sample records about 190,000 clones, 80% to 90% being singletons. The specimen sequenced was peripheral blood. These receptors were collected from a man aged 65 to 85 with active or convalescent COVID-19.

This chain uses TRBV7-2 with TRBJ2-1, with 8 bases identical to TRBD2. This CDR3 contains 13 residues. Losses at the gene ends were 5 bases for V and 11 bases for J; bases not matched to a gene: 8. From germline, CDR1 is SGHTA and CDR2 FQGNSA. The CDR3 nucleotides read TGTGCCAGCAGCCGAATGCTAGCGGGTCAGCAGTTCTTC. Its protein is CASSRMLAGQQFF. Full variable domain (missing parts from reference TRBV7-2 and TRBJ2-1): GAGVSQSPSNKVTEKGKDVELRCDPISGHTALYWYRQSLGQGLEFLIYFQGNSAPDKSGLPSDRFSAERTGGSVSTLTIQRTQQEDSAVYLCASSRMLAGQQFFGPGTRLTVL.

The chain has TRBV20-1 and TRBJ2-5; TRBD2 matches at 11 bases. The ends lost 3 bases at V and 5 bases at J; junction bases unmatched: 8. CDR1 and CDR2 (germline): DFQATT, SNEGSKA (reference sequence). The CDR3 runs 15 residues. CDR3 amino acids: CSASRSGGAGETQYF. The CDR3 bases are TGCAGTGCTAGTCGTAGCGGGGGGGCAGGGGAGACCCAGTACTTC.

This rearrangement joins TRBV6-2 or TRBV6-3 to TRBJ2-1; 10 bases line up with TRBD2. The V segment lost 2 bases and the J segment 5 bases; nucleotides outside the gene matches: 18. Germline CDR1 reads MNHEY; CDR2 reads SVGEGT. The CDR3 covers 20 residues. For the CDR3, the DNA is TGTGCCAGCAGTTACGCAAAACAAGGGGAGCGGGAGGGGAGGGACAATGAGCAGTTCTTC. It encodes CASSYAKQGEREGRDNEQFF.

The CDR3 protein is CASSLRLAHTQYF. CDR3 coding DNA: TGTGCCAGCAGCTTACGACTAGCGCATACGCAGTATTTT. V usage is TRBV7-2 and J usage is TRBJ2-3; TRBD2 matches 8 bases. Per germline, CDR1 SGHTA and CDR2 FQGNSA. Trimming at V came to 2 bases and at J to 7 bases, leaving 2 bases not matched to a gene. There are 13 residues in the CDR3.

The chain recombines TRBV6-2 or TRBV6-3 with TRBJ2-7; 8 bases match TRBD2. V dropped 6 bases and J dropped 7; count of bases not matched to a gene: 14. This CDR3 contains 15 residues. Germline-derived CDR1 and CDR2 are MNHEY and SVGEGT. Here the CDR3 DNA reads TGTGCCAGCAGCGGTCGGACCGGGGGGGCGGGGGAGCAGTACTTC. Its translation is CASSGRTGGAGEQYF.